A single sample gave rise to the 13 T cell receptor beta chains below, sequenced in a study of shared clonotypes between healthy human individuals. Sequencing was performed with immunoSEQ multiplex PCR; in TCRdb, only in-frame clones are kept and a portion is missing. The sample shows about 490,000 clones, 79% of them seen only once. Input material: PBMCs. The receptors were sampled from a woman in her thirties or forties in good health. Some clones in this sample may be carry-over from other donors' samples.

The chain recombines TRBV28 with TRBJ2-2; D is perhaps TRBD1 (6 bases). Germline CDR1 reads MDHEN; CDR2 reads SYDVKM. CDR3 length: 14 residues. The germline V and J ends were trimmed by 5 bases and 1 base, with 8 bases remaining between them. The DNA for the CDR3 is TGTGCCAGCAGTACGACAGGGAACACCGGGGAGCTGTTTTTT. As protein: CASSTTGNTGELFF.

This clone was counted a few times. V and J are TRBV14 and TRBJ2-2; unclear D gene. This CDR3 has 12 amino acids. Germline CDR1 is SGHDN and CDR2 is FVKESK. V gave up 4 bases and J gave up 4 bases, with 4 bases separating them. CDR3 in amino acids: CASSPGTGELFF. The CDR3 coding sequence is TGTGCCAGCAGCCCCGGCACCGGGGAGCTGTTTTTT.

This chain connects TRBV4-1 to TRBJ2-7; 14 bases are shared with TRBD2. Germline lookup yields CDR1 MGHRA and CDR2 YSYEKL. The CDR3 spans 17 residues. The V segment lost 0 bases and the J segment 7 bases; nucleotides outside the gene matches: 8. In DNA, the CDR3 is TGCGCCAGCAGCCAAGATTGGGGACTAGCGGGAGCAGGTGAGCAGTACTTC. Translation: CASSQDWGLAGAGEQYF.

The chain links TRBV6-8 to TRBJ1-2, with D unresolved. This CDR3 comprises 14 residues. Germline V CDR1 and CDR2: MNHGY, SAAAGT. V gave up 6 bases and J gave up 2 bases, with 13 bases separating them. CDR3 nucleotide sequence: TGTGCCAGCAGGAGGCCATCGGCCAACTATGGCTACACCTTC. This gives the protein CASRRPSANYGYTF.

This sequence joins TRBV6-1 and TRBJ2-7, with 8 bases that match TRBD1. Per the germline V gene, CDR1 is MNHNS and CDR2 is SASEGT. Unmatched junction bases numbered 9, after V lost 5 bases and J lost 3 bases. CDR3 length: 15 amino acids. Here the CDR3 reads CASSPGTGVNYEQYF. The CDR3 bases are TGTGCCAGCAGTCCCGGGACAGGAGTCAACTACGAGCAGTACTTC.

This rearrangement joins TRBV6-5 to TRBJ2-2; no definite D call. CDR3 length equals 14 residues. Germline loops: CDR1 MNHEY, CDR2 SVGAGI. Trimming removed 3 bases at V and 3 bases at J, with 8 bases between. The CDR3: CASSYRRYTGELFF. As DNA, the CDR3 is TGTGCCAGCAGTTATCGGCGGTACACCGGGGAGCTGTTTTTT.

This clone was detected once. The chain is built from TRBV2 and TRBJ2-1; 8 positions match TRBD2. This CDR3 has 13 amino acids. Germline CDR1 and CDR2: SNHLY and FYNNEI. V was clipped by 6 bases and J by 6 bases; unmatched bases: 4. The CDR3 loop reads CASRLLAGNEQFF. DNA for the CDR3: TGTGCCAGCAGGCTCCTAGCGGGCAATGAGCAGTTCTTC.

The sample holds one count of this clone. CDR3 nucleotides: TGCGCCAGCAGCTACCAGGGACTCGGCACAGATACGCAGTATTTT. This codes for CASSYQGLGTDTQYF. The chain employs TRBV4-1 and TRBJ2-3; D is possibly TRBD2 (6 bases). The CDR3 runs 15 residues. V gave up 5 bases and J gave up 1 base, with 13 bases separating them. Per germline, CDR1 MGHRA and CDR2 YSYEKL.

The chain carries TRBV7-2 and TRBJ2-5; a possible D gene is TRBD1 (6 bases). V gave up 3 bases and J gave up 5 bases, with 16 bases separating them. Per the germline V gene, CDR1 is SGHTA and CDR2 is FQGNSA. The CDR3 has 15 residues. The CDR3 DNA reads TGTGCCAGCAGCTTGGGGCCCCCAGGGGTGGAGACCCAGTACTTC. Its translation is CASSLGPPGVETQYF.

The chain couples TRBV6-1 to TRBJ1-3; tentatively, D is TRBD1 (5 bases). This CDR3 is 15 amino acids long. Trimming removed 1 base at V and 4 bases at J, with 11 bases between. Germline V gene lookup returns CDR1 MNHNS and CDR2 SASEGT. CDR3 residues: CASSEGGTNGNTIYF. The CDR3 coding sequence is TGTGCCAGCAGTGAAGGGGGGACGAACGGAAACACCATATATTTT.

The chain employs TRBV29-1 and TRBJ2-2; D remains unclear. Looked up from germline, CDR1 is SQVTM and CDR2 is ANQGSEA. The CDR3 is 12 residues long. Trimming removed 2 bases from V and 5 bases from J, with 6 bases in between. Here the CDR3 reads CSVEKETGELFF. CDR3 nucleotides: TGCAGCGTTGAAAAAGAGACCGGGGAGCTGTTTTTT.

A single count supports this clone. The CDR3 region is CASSQGGPAFF. The CDR3 DNA follows: TGTGCCAGCAGTCAAGGGGGACCAGCTTTCTTT. This chain uses TRBV25-1 with TRBJ1-1, with D maybe TRBD1 (6 bases). The CDR3 runs 11 residues. Germline V gene sequence: CDR1 MGHDK, CDR2 SYGVNS. V was clipped by 5 bases and J by 10 bases, with 11 bases between them.

The chain recombines TRBV14 with TRBJ2-7; 11 bases agree with TRBD2. Germline-derived CDR1 and CDR2 are SGHDN and FVKESK. The CDR3 is 18 amino acids. Trimming removed 0 bases from V and 0 bases from J; junction bases left unmatched: 7. The CDR3 loop is CASSQDVGLAGPSYEQYF. CDR3 in DNA: TGTGCCAGCAGCCAAGATGTCGGACTAGCGGGCCCCTCCTACGAGCAGTACTTC.